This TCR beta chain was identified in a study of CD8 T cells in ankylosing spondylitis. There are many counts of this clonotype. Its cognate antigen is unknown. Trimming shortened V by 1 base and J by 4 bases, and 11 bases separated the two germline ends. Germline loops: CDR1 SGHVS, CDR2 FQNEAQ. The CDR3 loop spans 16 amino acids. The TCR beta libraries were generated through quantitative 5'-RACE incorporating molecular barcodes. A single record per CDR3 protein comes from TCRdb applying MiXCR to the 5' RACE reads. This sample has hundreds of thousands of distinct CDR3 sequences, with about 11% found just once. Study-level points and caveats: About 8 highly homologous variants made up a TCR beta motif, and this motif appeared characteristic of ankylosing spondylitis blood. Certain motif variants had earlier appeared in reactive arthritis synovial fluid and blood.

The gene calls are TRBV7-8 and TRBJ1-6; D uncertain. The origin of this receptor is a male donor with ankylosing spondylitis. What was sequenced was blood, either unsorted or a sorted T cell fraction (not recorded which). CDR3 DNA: TGTGCCAGCAGCTTAGTGAGGGAACTTTATAATTCACCCCTCCACTTT. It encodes CASSLVRELYNSPLHF.